These T cell receptor beta chains were read from a single sample in a study of glioma-infiltrating T cells. MiXCR, applied by TCRdb to the multiplex PCR reads, yields one record per CDR3 protein. The table has about 380,000 distinct CDR3 sequences, 41% seen once. Sequencing used glioma tissue, nonneoplastic brain tissue, or PBMCs (not recorded which). All receptors come from a human donor with low-grade glioma or glioblastoma, undergoing nonglioma brain surgery, or in good health (not recorded which). CDR3s include the opening cysteine and the closing phenylalanine or tryptophan. A D gene is named only where the DNA matches it firmly. For some rows the clone size is stated as once, few or many, or as a class when expanded; others skip it.

d_call: TRBD1
clone_size: many
j_call: TRBJ1-2
v_call: TRBV28
cdr3_aa: CASRNRQGGGYTF
cdr3_nt: TGTGCCAGCAGGAATCGACAGGGTGGCGGCTACACCTTC

d_call: -
clone_size: few
j_call: TRBJ2-1
v_call: TRBV6-4
cdr3_aa: CASSDEGGARDNEQFF
cdr3_nt: TGTGCCAGCAGTGACGAGGGGGGGGCGAGAGACAATGAGCAGTTCTTC

d_call: TRBD2
clone_size: once
j_call: TRBJ2-3
v_call: TRBV7-2
cdr3_aa: CASSLVVTSGGGSDTQYF
cdr3_nt: TGTGCCAGCAGCTTAGTTGTGACTAGCGGGGGAGGCTCAGATACGCAGTATTTT

d_call: -
clone_size: many
j_call: TRBJ2-6
v_call: TRBV6-5
cdr3_aa: CASSLAYSGANVLTF
cdr3_nt: TGTGCCAGCAGTTTAGCGTACTCTGGGGCCAACGTCCTGACTTTC

d_call: TRBD2
clone_size: -
j_call: TRBJ2-1
v_call: TRBV4-2
cdr3_aa: CASSQDYGRYLNEQFF
cdr3_nt: TGTGCCAGCAGCCAAGATTACGGGAGGTACCTCAATGAGCAGTTCTTC

d_call: TRBD1
clone_size: many
j_call: TRBJ1-2
v_call: TRBV27
cdr3_aa: CASSADRAHGYTF
cdr3_nt: TGTGCCAGCAGTGCCGACAGGGCCCATGGCTACACCTTC

d_call: -
clone_size: -
j_call: TRBJ1-5
v_call: TRBV19
cdr3_aa: CASSIDLRRSNQPQHF
cdr3_nt: TGTGCCAGTAGTATAGATCTGCGGCGGAGCAATCAGCCCCAGCATTTT

d_call: -
clone_size: -
j_call: TRBJ2-5
v_call: TRBV27
cdr3_aa: CASSLLGDFQETQYF
cdr3_nt: TGTGCCAGCAGCCTTCTCGGGGATTTCCAAGAGACCCAGTACTTC

d_call: -
clone_size: -
j_call: TRBJ1-1
v_call: TRBV7-2
cdr3_aa: CASSLDWSDTEAFF
cdr3_nt: TGTGCCAGCAGCTTAGACTGGAGCGACACTGAAGCTTTCTTT

d_call: -
clone_size: -
j_call: TRBJ1-5
v_call: TRBV29-1
cdr3_aa: CSVAGYSNQPQHF
cdr3_nt: TGCAGCGTTGCGGGATATAGCAATCAGCCCCAGCATTTT

d_call: -
clone_size: -
j_call: TRBJ2-7
v_call: TRBV28
cdr3_aa: CASSPDPGTHSYEQYF
cdr3_nt: TGTGCCAGCAGCCCCGACCCCGGGACACACTCCTACGAGCAGTACTTC

d_call: TRBD1
clone_size: -
j_call: TRBJ1-2
v_call: TRBV4-1
cdr3_aa: CASSRSDRAEGYTF
cdr3_nt: TGCGCCAGCAGCCGGTCGGACAGGGCGGAAGGCTACACCTTC

d_call: TRBD1
clone_size: many
j_call: TRBJ2-1
v_call: TRBV20-1
cdr3_aa: CSARTGTVHNEQFF
cdr3_nt: TGCAGTGCCCGGACCGGGACAGTGCATAATGAGCAGTTCTTC

d_call: -
clone_size: -
j_call: TRBJ2-7
v_call: TRBV4-1
cdr3_aa: CASSQLQGGEQYF
cdr3_nt: TGCGCCAGCAGCCAACTACAGGGAGGCGAGCAGTACTTC

d_call: -
clone_size: many
j_call: TRBJ2-7
v_call: TRBV6-2/TRBV6-3
cdr3_aa: CASSYIGGNYEQYF
cdr3_nt: TGTGCCAGCAGTTACATCGGCGGTAACTACGAGCAGTACTTC

d_call: -
clone_size: -
j_call: TRBJ1-2
v_call: TRBV6-1
cdr3_aa: CAMGDGDHGGEYGYTF
cdr3_nt: TGTGCCATGGGAGACGGAGACCACGGGGGAGAGTATGGCTACACCTTC

d_call: TRBD1
clone_size: -
j_call: TRBJ2-7
v_call: TRBV12-3/TRBV12-4
cdr3_aa: CASSPGTGLAYEQYF
cdr3_nt: TGTGCCAGCAGTCCGGGGACAGGCCTCGCCTACGAGCAGTACTTC

d_call: -
clone_size: -
j_call: TRBJ2-2
v_call: TRBV27
cdr3_aa: CASTPLIGLAGTITGELFF
cdr3_nt: TGTGCCAGCACCCCCTTGATAGGCTTGGCCGGGACGATCACCGGGGAGCTGTTTTTT

d_call: -
clone_size: -
j_call: TRBJ1-2
v_call: TRBV28
cdr3_aa: CAIFSGTNYGYTF
cdr3_nt: TGTGCCATCTTTAGTGGGACTAACTATGGCTACACCTTC

d_call: -
clone_size: -
j_call: TRBJ2-7
v_call: TRBV27
cdr3_aa: CASHRTDAYEQYF
cdr3_nt: TGTGCCAGCCACCGGACAGACGCCTACGAGCAGTACTTC

d_call: -
clone_size: many
j_call: TRBJ2-7
v_call: TRBV15
cdr3_aa: CATSRVRLGFYEQYF
cdr3_nt: TGTGCCACCAGCAGAGTCAGACTAGGCTTCTACGAGCAGTACTTC

d_call: TRBD1
clone_size: many
j_call: TRBJ2-5
v_call: TRBV24-1
cdr3_aa: CATSDGDSRETQYF
cdr3_nt: TGTGCCACCAGTGATGGGGACAGCCGAGAGACCCAGTACTTC

d_call: -
clone_size: -
j_call: TRBJ1-1
v_call: TRBV15
cdr3_aa: CATSRLPWITEAFF
cdr3_nt: TGTGCCACCAGCAGACTCCCCTGGATCACTGAAGCTTTCTTT

d_call: TRBD2
clone_size: -
j_call: TRBJ2-4
v_call: TRBV7-8
cdr3_aa: CASSPRPGGDLAKNIQYF
cdr3_nt: TGTGCCAGCAGCCCACGACCGGGAGGGGACCTAGCCAAAAACATTCAGTACTTC

d_call: -
clone_size: once
j_call: TRBJ1-1
v_call: TRBV10-3
cdr3_aa: CAISEKGEITGAFF
cdr3_nt: TGTGCCATCAGTGAGAAGGGGGAAATCACTGGAGCTTTCTTT

d_call: TRBD1
clone_size: -
j_call: TRBJ2-7
v_call: TRBV7-3
cdr3_aa: CASSAPKGASYEQYF
cdr3_nt: TGTGCCAGCAGCGCCCCCAAGGGGGCCTCCTACGAGCAGTACTTC

d_call: -
clone_size: -
j_call: TRBJ2-7
v_call: TRBV27
cdr3_aa: CASSSPLRQRPNFYEQYF
cdr3_nt: TGTGCCAGCAGTTCCCCCCTCAGGCAGAGACCCAATTTCTACGAGCAGTACTTC

d_call: -
clone_size: -
j_call: TRBJ2-1
v_call: TRBV7-9
cdr3_aa: CASSPKVASDNNEQFF
cdr3_nt: TGTGCCAGCAGCCCTAAGGTGGCTAGTGACAACAATGAGCAGTTCTTC

d_call: TRBD2
clone_size: -
j_call: TRBJ2-7
v_call: TRBV19
cdr3_aa: CTSSITTSGIYEQYF
cdr3_nt: TGTACCAGTAGTATCACGACTAGCGGGATCTACGAGCAGTACTTC

d_call: -
clone_size: -
j_call: TRBJ2-4
v_call: TRBV20-1
cdr3_aa: CSARDMGGPKNIQYF
cdr3_nt: TGCAGTGCTAGAGATATGGGGGGCCCCAAAAACATTCAGTACTTC

d_call: TRBD2
clone_size: many
j_call: TRBJ2-7
v_call: TRBV7-9
cdr3_aa: CASAGTRSSYEQYF
cdr3_nt: TGTGCCAGCGCCGGGACTAGAAGCTCCTACGAGCAGTACTTC

d_call: -
clone_size: many
j_call: TRBJ2-7
v_call: TRBV28
cdr3_aa: CASSPPGTSRYEQYF
cdr3_nt: TGTGCCAGCAGCCCCCCCGGGACATCACGCTACGAGCAGTACTTC

d_call: -
clone_size: -
j_call: TRBJ1-1
v_call: TRBV7-9
cdr3_aa: CASSLETVVRTEAFF
cdr3_nt: TGTGCCAGCAGCTTAGAGACAGTAGTAAGGACTGAAGCTTTCTTT

d_call: -
clone_size: many
j_call: TRBJ2-1
v_call: TRBV28
cdr3_aa: CASSLRPDNEQFF
cdr3_nt: TGTGCCAGCAGTTTGCGGCCCGACAATGAGCAGTTCTTC

d_call: TRBD2
clone_size: -
j_call: TRBJ2-5
v_call: TRBV10-3
cdr3_aa: CAISEGAGEYETQYF
cdr3_nt: TGTGCCATCAGTGAGGGAGCGGGAGAGTATGAGACCCAGTACTTC

d_call: TRBD1
clone_size: -
j_call: TRBJ2-1
v_call: TRBV12-3/TRBV12-4
cdr3_aa: CASSRDRGLYNEQFF
cdr3_nt: TGTGCCAGCAGCCGGGACAGGGGGCTCTACAATGAGCAGTTCTTC

d_call: -
clone_size: many
j_call: TRBJ1-5
v_call: TRBV28
cdr3_aa: CASEAGAGNQPQHF
cdr3_nt: TGTGCCAGCGAGGCGGGTGCGGGCAATCAGCCCCAGCATTTT

d_call: TRBD1
clone_size: many
j_call: TRBJ1-1
v_call: TRBV6-1
cdr3_aa: CASSQGAEAFF
cdr3_nt: TGTGCCAGCAGTCAGGGGGCTGAAGCTTTCTTT

d_call: -
clone_size: -
j_call: TRBJ2-7
v_call: TRBV5-4
cdr3_aa: CASSRTANYEQYF
cdr3_nt: TGTGCCAGCAGCCGGACGGCAAACTACGAGCAGTACTTC

d_call: -
clone_size: -
j_call: TRBJ2-5
v_call: TRBV6-1
cdr3_aa: CASSEEEGRGQETQYF
cdr3_nt: TGTGCCAGCAGTGAAGAGGAGGGCAGAGGTCAAGAGACCCAGTACTTC

d_call: -
clone_size: -
j_call: TRBJ2-7
v_call: TRBV7-9
cdr3_aa: CASIPPGRPYEQYF
cdr3_nt: TGTGCCAGCATCCCTCCGGGGAGACCCTACGAGCAGTACTTC

d_call: TRBD1
clone_size: once
j_call: TRBJ2-7
v_call: TRBV18
cdr3_aa: CASSPGRDRGYEQYF
cdr3_nt: TGTGCCAGCTCACCAGGTCGGGACAGGGGGTACGAGCAGTACTTC